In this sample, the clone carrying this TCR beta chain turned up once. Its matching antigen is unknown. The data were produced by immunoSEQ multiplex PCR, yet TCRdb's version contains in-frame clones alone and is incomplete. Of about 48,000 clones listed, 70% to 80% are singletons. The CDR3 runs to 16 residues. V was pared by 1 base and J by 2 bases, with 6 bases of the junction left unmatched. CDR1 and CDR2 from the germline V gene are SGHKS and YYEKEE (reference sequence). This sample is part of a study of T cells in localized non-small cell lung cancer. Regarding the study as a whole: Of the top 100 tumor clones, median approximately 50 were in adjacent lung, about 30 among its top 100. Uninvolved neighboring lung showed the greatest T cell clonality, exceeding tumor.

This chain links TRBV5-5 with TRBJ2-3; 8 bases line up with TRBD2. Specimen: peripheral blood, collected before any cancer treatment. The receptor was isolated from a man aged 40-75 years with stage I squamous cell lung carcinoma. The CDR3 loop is CASSLTPAGVTDTQYF. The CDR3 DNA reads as TGTGCCAGCAGCTTGACCCCAGCGGGAGTCACAGATACGCAGTATTTT. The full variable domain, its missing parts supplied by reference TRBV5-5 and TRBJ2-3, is DAGVTQSPTHLIKTRGQQVTLRCSPISGHKSVSWYQQVLGQGPQFIFQYYEKEERGRGNFPDRFSARQFPNYSSELNVNALLLGDSALYLCASSLTPAGVTDTQYFGPGTRLTVL.